These 2 T cell receptor beta chains came from one sample sequenced in a study of blood T cell repertoires in COVID-19. Repertoires were generated with immunoSEQ multiplex PCR, while TCRdb's copy carries only in-frame clones and drops some. The sample consists of 280,000 or so clones, 85% of them appearing once. Sequences were obtained from peripheral blood. All receptors come from a human donor in a cohort sampled during active COVID-19.

The V call is TRBV13, the J call TRBJ1-3, with unresolved D. Per the germline V gene, CDR1 is PRHDT and CDR2 is FYEKMQ (reference sequence). With 5 bases removed from V and 0 bases from J, the gap between germline ends came to 14 bases. The CDR3 sequence is 16 residues long. Written as DNA, the CDR3 is TGTGCCAGCAGCCTCCTCGGAGAGAGCTCTGGAAACACCATATATTTT. Translated, it gives CASSLLGESSGNTIYF.

The V call is TRBV10-3, the J call TRBJ2-1; 9 bases agree with TRBD2. Trimming took 5 bases from V and 7 from J; bases not matched to a gene: 3. From germline, CDR1 is ENHRY and CDR2 SYGVKD. This CDR3 contains 13 residues. CDR3 loop: CAISLAGRNEQFF. For the CDR3, the DNA is TGTGCCATCAGTCTAGCGGGAAGGAATGAGCAGTTCTTC.